The 8 T cell receptor beta chains in this list originate from one sample, sequenced in a study of OX40 agonist ivuxolimab in advanced cancers. Method: immunoSEQ multiplex PCR; TCRdb's copy keeps in-frame clones and lacks some. The sample records 31,000 or so clones, about nine tenths being singletons. Sequencing used CD4+ or CD8+ T cells sorted from blood, obtained in a trial of the OX40 agonist ivuxolimab. These receptors originate from an adult with an advanced solid tumor such as melanoma, head and neck, liver or kidney cancer.

The V gene is TRBV9, the J gene TRBJ2-7, with D tentatively TRBD1 (5 bases). Trimming removed 0 bases at V and 3 bases at J, with 13 bases between. Looked up from germline, CDR1 is SGDLS and CDR2 is YYNGEE. The CDR3 is made up of 15 amino acids. CDR3 DNA sequence: TGTGCCAGCAGCGTAGATGCCAGGGTTAGCTACGAGCAGTACTTC. This sequence encodes CASSVDARVSYEQYF.

This chain uses TRBV30 with TRBJ2-7; 8 bases line up with TRBD2. Germline CDR1 GTSNPN, CDR2 SVGIG (reference sequence). The V gene end was trimmed by 3 bases and the J gene end by 7 bases; junction bases not matched to a gene: 20. This CDR3 region has 17 residues. For the CDR3, the DNA is TGTGCCTGGAGCGAGGCCCGGGGGAGCGGGAGTATATTTGAGCAGTACTTC. Protein product: CAWSEARGSGSIFEQYF.

This chain links TRBV6-1 with TRBJ2-1; TRBD1 is a possible D gene (5 bases). V was trimmed by 4 bases and J by 2 bases, leaving 15 bases between them. The CDR3 is made up of 16 amino acids. Germline CDR1 MNHNS, CDR2 SASEGT. The CDR3 reads CASSGAGFGTYNEQFF. The CDR3, as DNA: TGTGCCAGCAGTGGAGCAGGGTTTGGCACCTACAATGAGCAGTTCTTC.

DNA for the CDR3: TGTGCCAGCAGCTTAACCCCATTCCTCGGCTACACCTTC. Protein sequence: CASSLTPFLGYTF. The rearrangement links TRBV11-2 to TRBJ1-2; D not certain. This CDR3 is built from 13 residues. Per germline, CDR1 SGHAT and CDR2 FQNNGV. V shed 2 bases and J shed 8 bases, with 12 bases lying between them.

J is TRBJ2-5 and V is TRBV27, with D unresolved. V lost 3 bases and J 4 bases, leaving 15 bases between the germline ends. The CDR3 is made up of 15 amino acids. CDR1 is MNHEY and CDR2 is SMNVEV in the germline V gene (reference sequence). The CDR3 DNA is TGTGCCAGCAGTTTGGTGGGAATCTTTGGAGAGACCCAGTACTTC. Protein product: CASSLVGIFGETQYF.

The CDR3 DNA sequence: TGTGCCAGCAGCGTAGACAATAGGGATACGCAGTATTTT. This sequence encodes CASSVDNRDTQYF. J is TRBJ2-3 and V is TRBV9; D is undetermined. The CDR3 spans 13 residues. The V and J ends lost 0 bases and 6 bases respectively, with 8 bases between them. Germline values: CDR1 SGDLS, CDR2 YYNGEE.

The genes are TRBV11-2 and TRBJ1-1, with TRBD1 matching 7 bases. This CDR3 comprises 15 residues. Trimming at V came to 5 bases and at J to 5 bases, leaving 11 bases not matched to a gene. Germline V gene data show CDR1 as SGHAT and CDR2 as FQNNGV. The CDR3 DNA reads as TGTGCCAGCAGCGGCTATAACAGGGGAGAAACTGAAGCTTTCTTT. Its protein product is CASSGYNRGETEAFF.

Note on this clone: The junction shows a germline mismatch at one end, possibly a read error. Other DNA sequences within the sample encode an identical CDR3. The V call is TRBV25-1, the J call TRBJ1-6, with a possible D match to TRBD1 (6 bases). CDR1 and CDR2 from the germline V gene are MGHDK and SYGVNS. There are 17 residues in the CDR3. The CDR3 sequence is CASSSRDKSSYNSPLHF. For the CDR3, the DNA is TGTGCTAGCAGCAGCCGGGACAAGAGCTCCTATAATTCACCCCTCCACTTT.